Presented here are 23 T cell receptor beta chains from one specimen sequenced in a study of beta chain features in type 1 diabetes. The sequenced template was cDNA made from the entire isolated RNA. Measured with immunoSEQ multiplex PCR; TCRdb has only the in-frame clones, and not every one. Among tens of thousands of clones listed, just over 50% were seen once. The source material was Tregs from blood. These receptors were collected from a woman aged 18 to 35 in good health.

This clone has a single count. The rearrangement uses TRBV2 and TRBJ1-4, with TRBD1 matching 8 bases. J was trimmed by 7 bases and V by 5 bases; bases with no gene match: 3. The CDR3 totals 13 residues. CDR1 SNHLY and CDR2 FYNNEI come from the germline V gene. DNA of the CDR3: TGTGCCAGCAGTACGGACAGGGCTGAAAAACTGTTTTTT. The encoded protein is CASSTDRAEKLFF.

V usage is TRBV15 and J usage is TRBJ2-7; 12 positions agree with TRBD1. The junction had 5 bases not matched to a gene; V was cut back by 3 bases and J by 5 bases. Germline V gene data show CDR1 as LNHNV and CDR2 as YYDKDF (reference sequence). This CDR3 spans 15 amino acids. The CDR3 sequence is CATSSTGTGGDEQYF. Written as DNA, the CDR3 is TGTGCCACCAGCAGTACAGGGACAGGGGGCGACGAGCAGTACTTC.

J is TRBJ2-1 and V is TRBV14; D perhaps matches TRBD2 (6 bases). Germline-derived CDR1 and CDR2 are SGHDN and FVKESK. Trimming shortened V by 0 bases and J by 5 bases, and 17 bases separated the two germline ends. This CDR3 has 17 amino acids. CDR3 in DNA: TGTGCCAGCAGCCAAGAGGTTCTAGCGCTCACCCACAATGAGCAGTTCTTC. Encoded protein: CASSQEVLALTHNEQFF.

Written as DNA, the CDR3 is TGTGCCTGGAGTTGGGGGGACAATCAGCCCCAGCATTTT. Protein product: CAWSWGDNQPQHF. The gene calls are TRBV30 and TRBJ1-5; D may be TRBD1 (5 bases). This CDR3 has 13 amino acids. With 2 bases removed from V and 3 bases from J, the gap between germline ends came to 8 bases. Germline V gene sequence: CDR1 GTSNPN, CDR2 SVGIG (reference sequence).

In this sample, this clone turned up a few times. The chain links TRBV30 to TRBJ1-1; 7 bases fit TRBD1. The V gene end was trimmed by 2 bases and the J gene end by 9 bases; junction bases not matched to a gene: 9. The CDR3 sequence is 13 residues long. The germline CDR1 and CDR2 sequences are GTSNPN and SVGIG (reference sequence). The CDR3 region has the DNA TGTGCCTGGAGTATAGACAGGGTAGGAAAAGCTTTCTTT. It is translated as CAWSIDRVGKAFF.

The chain recombines TRBV5-6 with TRBJ1-6; TRBD1 is a possible D gene (6 bases). The V and J ends lost 2 bases and 7 bases respectively, with 16 bases between them. Germline values: CDR1 SGHDT, CDR2 YYEEEE. The CDR3 covers 16 residues. The CDR3 loop is CASSFRFRQENSPLHF. The CDR3 DNA is TGTGCCAGCAGCTTTCGTTTCAGACAGGAGAATTCACCCCTCCACTTT.

This clone was seen more than once but under ten times. This chain joins TRBV6-1 and TRBJ1-5; 10 bases fit TRBD1. Germline assignment: CDR1 MNHNS and CDR2 SASEGT. The CDR3 sequence is 14 residues long. J gave up 7 bases and V 6 bases, and 6 bases lay outside the gene matches. CDR3 protein: CASRKDRGGQPQHF. The CDR3 bases are TGTGCCAGCAGAAAGGACAGGGGGGGACAGCCCCAGCATTTT.

V is TRBV6-5 and J is TRBJ2-5, with D possibly being TRBD1 (6 bases). The CDR3 is 14 amino acids. The V end was cut by 6 bases, the J end by 5 bases, with 16 bases between. Germline CDR1 is MNHEY and CDR2 is SVGAGI. The CDR3 sequence is CASRTTGRWETQYF. In DNA form, the CDR3 reads TGTGCCAGCAGAACCACAGGGCGTTGGGAGACCCAGTACTTC.

In this sample, this clone turned up a few times. The V call is TRBV30, the J call TRBJ2-1; 12 bases are shared with TRBD2. Per the germline V gene, CDR1 is GTSNPN and CDR2 is SVGIG (reference sequence). With V trimmed by 1 base and J by 4 bases, 5 bases remained unmatched. The length of the CDR3 is 16 residues. As DNA, the CDR3 is TGTGCCTGGAGTGCGGCCGGGACTAGCGGGTACAATGAGCAGTTCTTC. Translating gives CAWSAAGTSGYNEQFF.

The rearrangement uses TRBV6-1 and TRBJ2-1; D might be TRBD2 (7 bases). Germline V lookup: CDR1 MNHNS, CDR2 SASEGT. V lost 0 bases to trimming and J lost 9 bases, with 30 bases between them. The CDR3 is 20 amino acids. The CDR3 DNA is TGTGCCAGCAGTGAAGCCAGGGGTTATAGCGGCGGGAGATTGGCCGGTGAGCAGTTCTTC. Amino acids: CASSEARGYSGGRLAGEQFF.

The chain recombines TRBV27 with TRBJ1-2; D gene uncertain. With 5 bases removed from V and 4 bases from J, the gap between germline ends came to 14 bases. The CDR3 contains 14 residues. Germline CDR1 reads MNHEY; CDR2 reads SMNVEV (reference sequence). The DNA for the CDR3 is TGTGCCAGCAGTCCGAGGGTGGGTGGCTATGGCTACACCTTC. It translates to CASSPRVGGYGYTF.

The chain uses TRBV6-5 and TRBJ1-1; TRBD1 matches at 9 bases. The CDR3 runs to 15 residues. The trim removed 6 bases at V and 3 bases at J, leaving 8 bases unmatched. Germline V gene sequence: CDR1 MNHEY, CDR2 SVGAGI. The CDR3 sequence: CASRRTGTGYTEAFF. The CDR3 DNA follows: TGTGCCAGCAGAAGAACCGGGACAGGGTACACTGAAGCTTTCTTT.

This clone was seen only a few times. The V and J genes are TRBV7-2 and TRBJ2-7; 9 nucleotides line up with TRBD2. CDR1 and CDR2 (germline): SGHTA, FQGNSA. The CDR3 length is 13 residues. V gave up 6 bases and J gave up 3 bases; unmatched junction bases: 3. CDR3 DNA sequence: TGTGCCAGCAGTAAGACTAGCGGCTACGAGCAGTACTTC. Amino acid sequence: CASSKTSGYEQYF.

This rearrangement joins TRBV28 to TRBJ1-1; tentative D call: TRBD1 (5 bases). CDR1 and CDR2 from the germline V gene are MDHEN and SYDVKM. This CDR3 has 15 residues. V dropped 6 bases and J dropped 0 bases, with 14 bases sitting between them. The CDR3 loop is CASSGGGTLNTEAFF. The CDR3 nucleotides read TGTGCCAGCAGCGGGGGGGGGACTTTGAACACTGAAGCTTTCTTT.

The J gene is TRBJ2-4, the V gene TRBV2; D is possibly TRBD1 (6 bases). The CDR3 spans 12 residues. Trimming stripped 5 bases from V and 10 bases from J, with 12 bases between. Germline assignment: CDR1 SNHLY and CDR2 FYNNEI. The CDR3 sequence is CASSRQEAIQYF. The CDR3 DNA follows: TGTGCCAGCAGTAGACAGGAGGCAATTCAGTACTTC.

This clone was picked up a small number of times. This specimen includes other DNA sequences encoding the same CDR3. This chain joins TRBV7-9 and TRBJ1-1; tentatively, D is TRBD1 (6 bases). The CDR3 runs to 16 residues. Germline-derived CDR1 and CDR2 are SEHNR and FQNEAQ (reference sequence). Trimming removed 0 bases at V and 3 bases at J, with 14 bases between. The CDR3 here is CASSLARGALYTEAFF. CDR3 nucleotide sequence: TGTGCCAGCAGCTTAGCACGGGGGGCGTTGTACACTGAAGCTTTCTTT.

The chain uses TRBV5-4 and TRBJ2-6; D not certain. Germline CDR1 and CDR2: SGHNT and YYREEE (reference sequence). Trimming took 1 base from V and 2 from J, leaving 7 bases between them. This CDR3 is 15 amino acids long. This chain's CDR3 is CASSLMSPGANVLTF. The CDR3 DNA follows: TGTGCCAGCAGCTTGATGAGCCCTGGGGCCAACGTCCTGACTTTC. Full variable domain (outside the CDR3, taken from reference TRBV5-4 and TRBJ2-6): ETGVTQSPTHLIKTRGQQVTLRCSSQSGHNTVSWYQQALGQGPQFIFQYYREEENGRGNFPPRFSGLQFPNYSSELNVNALELDDSALYLCASSLMSPGANVLTFGAGSRLTVL.

The J gene is TRBJ2-1, the V gene TRBV6-7; 9 nucleotides match TRBD2. TRBV6-7 is recorded as an ORF, its role being uncertain. The CDR3 spans 20 residues. Germline trimming cut 3 bases from V and 7 bases from J; bases unmatched to any gene: 22. CDR3 region: CASSYRPGSGSPRVLNEQFF. CDR3 DNA sequence: TGTGCCAGCAGTTATCGTCCGGGTAGCGGGAGCCCCCGGGTATTGAATGAGCAGTTCTTC.

The chain couples TRBV18 to TRBJ2-2, with 9 bases aligning to TRBD1. Trimming cost V 2 bases and J 4 bases; bases outside gene matches: 11. The germline CDR1 and CDR2 sequences are KGHSH and LQKENI. This CDR3 has 18 residues. The CDR3 DNA follows: TGTGCCAGCTCACCAGGGACAGGGAGAGTGTCGGGCACCGGGGAGCTGTTTTTT. This sequence encodes CASSPGTGRVSGTGELFF.

The chain joins TRBV18 to TRBJ1-1; maybe TRBD1 (5 bases). There are 14 residues in the CDR3. Germline-derived CDR1 and CDR2 are KGHSH and LQKENI. The V end was cut by 1 base, the J end by 5 bases, with 11 bases between. The CDR3 sequence is CASSPRSGLTEAFF. CDR3 bases: TGTGCCAGCTCACCACGATCAGGGCTAACTGAAGCTTTCTTT. The variable domain in full, with the rest retrieved from reference TRBV18 and TRBJ1-1, is NAGVMQNPRHLVRRRGQEARLRCSPMKGHSHVYWYRQLPEEGLKFMVYLQKENIIDESGMPKERFSAEFPKEGPSILRIQQVVRGDSAAYFCASSPRSGLTEAFFGQGTRLTVV.

This clone was seen only a few times. The V gene is TRBV30, the J gene TRBJ2-7; no reliable D call. Trimming pared 0 bases from V and 1 base from J, leaving 10 bases between. CDR1 is GTSNPN and CDR2 is SVGIG in the germline V gene (reference sequence). This CDR3 has 14 residues. CDR3 protein: CAWSVPIGSYEQYF. As DNA, the CDR3 is TGTGCCTGGAGTGTCCCCATCGGGTCCTACGAGCAGTACTTC.

Only a few counts were recorded for this clone. V gene TRBV16 combines with J gene TRBJ1-1, with 8 nucleotides matching TRBD1. The CDR3 length is 14 residues. The germline gives CDR1 KGHSY, CDR2 FQNENV. V lost 4 bases and J lost 4; bases outside the gene matches: 5. CDR3 in amino acids: CASSPDRVSTEAFF. The CDR3 DNA sequence: TGTGCCAGCAGCCCGGACAGGGTAAGCACTGAAGCTTTCTTT.

The chain uses TRBV30 and TRBJ2-1, with 11 bases that match TRBD2. Germline CDR1 GTSNPN, CDR2 SVGIG (reference sequence). The V gene end was trimmed by 5 bases and the J gene end by 4 bases; junction bases not matched to a gene: 10. This CDR3 is built from 16 residues. The DNA of the CDR3 is TGTGCCTGGGGGGAACCGGGACTAGCGGAATACAATGAGCAGTTCTTC. Protein: CAWGEPGLAEYNEQFF.